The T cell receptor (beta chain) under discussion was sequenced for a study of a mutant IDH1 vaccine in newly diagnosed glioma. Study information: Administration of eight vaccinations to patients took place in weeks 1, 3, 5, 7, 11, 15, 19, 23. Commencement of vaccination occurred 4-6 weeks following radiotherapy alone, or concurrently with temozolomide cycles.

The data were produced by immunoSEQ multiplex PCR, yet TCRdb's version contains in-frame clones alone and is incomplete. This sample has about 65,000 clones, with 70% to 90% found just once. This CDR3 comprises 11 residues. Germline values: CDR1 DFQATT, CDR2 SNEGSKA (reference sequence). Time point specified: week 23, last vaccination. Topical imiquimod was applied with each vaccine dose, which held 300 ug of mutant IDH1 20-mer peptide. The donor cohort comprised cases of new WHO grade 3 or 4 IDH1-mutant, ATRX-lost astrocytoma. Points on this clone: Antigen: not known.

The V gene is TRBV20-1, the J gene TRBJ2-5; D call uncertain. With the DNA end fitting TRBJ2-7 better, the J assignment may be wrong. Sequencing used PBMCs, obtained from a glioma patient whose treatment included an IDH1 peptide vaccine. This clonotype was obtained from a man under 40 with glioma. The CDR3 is CSPAKTYEQYF. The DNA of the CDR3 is TGCAGTCCCGCCAAAACGTACGAGCAGTACTTC.